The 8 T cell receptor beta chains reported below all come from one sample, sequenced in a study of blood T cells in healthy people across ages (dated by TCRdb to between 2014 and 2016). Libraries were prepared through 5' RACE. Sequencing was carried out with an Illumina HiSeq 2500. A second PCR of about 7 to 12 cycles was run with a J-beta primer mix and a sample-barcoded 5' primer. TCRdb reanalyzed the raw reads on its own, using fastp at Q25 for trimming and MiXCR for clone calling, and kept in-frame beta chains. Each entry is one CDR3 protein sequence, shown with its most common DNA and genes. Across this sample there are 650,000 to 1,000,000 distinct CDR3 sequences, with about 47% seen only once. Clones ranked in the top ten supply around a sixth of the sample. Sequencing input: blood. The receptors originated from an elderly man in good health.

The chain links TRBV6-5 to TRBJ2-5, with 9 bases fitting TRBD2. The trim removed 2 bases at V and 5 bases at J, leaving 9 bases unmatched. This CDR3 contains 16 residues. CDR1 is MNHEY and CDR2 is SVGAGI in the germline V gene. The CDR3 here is CASSYDGLAGRETQYF. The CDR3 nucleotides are TGTGCCAGCAGTTACGACGGGCTAGCGGGAAGGGAGACCCAGTACTTC.

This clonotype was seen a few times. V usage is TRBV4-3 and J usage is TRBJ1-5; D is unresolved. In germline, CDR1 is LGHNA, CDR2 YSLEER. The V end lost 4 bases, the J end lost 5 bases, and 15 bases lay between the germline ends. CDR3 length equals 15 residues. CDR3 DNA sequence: TGCGCCAGCAGCCCGACCGGCCTCGGGGATCAGCCCCAGCATTTT. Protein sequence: CASSPTGLGDQPQHF.

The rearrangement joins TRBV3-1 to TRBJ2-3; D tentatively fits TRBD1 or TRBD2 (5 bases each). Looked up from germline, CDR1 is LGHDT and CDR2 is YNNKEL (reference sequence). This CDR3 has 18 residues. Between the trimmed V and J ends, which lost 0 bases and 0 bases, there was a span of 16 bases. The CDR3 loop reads CASSQDWDGRESTDTQYF. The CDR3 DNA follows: TGTGCCAGCAGCCAAGATTGGGACGGCCGGGAAAGCACAGATACGCAGTATTTT.

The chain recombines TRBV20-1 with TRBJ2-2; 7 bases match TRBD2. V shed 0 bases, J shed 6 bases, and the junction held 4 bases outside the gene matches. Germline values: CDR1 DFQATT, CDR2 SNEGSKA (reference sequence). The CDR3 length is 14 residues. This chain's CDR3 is CSAREYGLAGELFF. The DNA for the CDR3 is TGCAGTGCTAGAGAATACGGACTAGCCGGGGAGCTGTTTTTT.

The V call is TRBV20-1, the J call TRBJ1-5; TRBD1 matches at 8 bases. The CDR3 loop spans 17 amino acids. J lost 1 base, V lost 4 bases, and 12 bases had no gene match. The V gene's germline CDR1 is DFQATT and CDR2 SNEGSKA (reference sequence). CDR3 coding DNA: TGCAGTGCTACACCCACAGGGGGTGTTACCAGCAATCAGCCCCAGCATTTT. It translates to CSATPTGGVTSNQPQHF.

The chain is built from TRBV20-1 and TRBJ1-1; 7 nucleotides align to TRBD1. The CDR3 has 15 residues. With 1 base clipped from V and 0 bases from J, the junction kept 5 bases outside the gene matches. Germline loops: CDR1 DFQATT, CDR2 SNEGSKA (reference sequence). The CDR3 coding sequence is TGCAGTGCTAGAGGGACAGGATTCATGAACACTGAAGCTTTCTTT. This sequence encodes CSARGTGFMNTEAFF.

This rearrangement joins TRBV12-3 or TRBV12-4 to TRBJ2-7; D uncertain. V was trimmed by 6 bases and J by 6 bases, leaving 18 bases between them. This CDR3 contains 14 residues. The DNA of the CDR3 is TGTGCCAGCAGCTGGGTGGGTAGTCGAGGCGAGCAGTACTTC. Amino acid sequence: CASSWVGSRGEQYF.

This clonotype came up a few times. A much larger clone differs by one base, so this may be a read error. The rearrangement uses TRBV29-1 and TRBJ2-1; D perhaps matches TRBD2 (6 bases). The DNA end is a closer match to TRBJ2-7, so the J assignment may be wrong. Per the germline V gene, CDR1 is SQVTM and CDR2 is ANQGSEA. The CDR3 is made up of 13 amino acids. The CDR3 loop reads CSGDGSSYNEQYF. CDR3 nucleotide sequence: TGCAGCGGAGACGGGAGCTCCTACAATGAGCAGTACTTC.